The rows below give T cell receptor beta chains drawn from one sample of a study of T cell repertoires in cytomegalovirus infection. TCRdb re-derived calls from the reads in MiXCR, one entry per CDR3 protein. This repertoire shows more than 150,000 distinct CDR3 sequences, 28% found once; its top ten account for under 35%. Sequenced: PBMCs. All receptors come from a human donor in good health (CMV status not recorded). Some clones in this sample may be carry-over from other donors' samples. The CDR3 runs from the conserved cysteine through the conserved F or W.

cdr3_length: 14; j_call: TRBJ1-2; v_call: TRBV20-1; cdr3_aa: CSALGQERGYGYTF
cdr3_length: 14; j_call: TRBJ2-3; v_call: TRBV7-3; cdr3_aa: CASSLSGRTDTQYF
cdr3_length: 15; j_call: TRBJ2-3; v_call: TRBV15; cdr3_aa: CATSRDQGGIDTQYF
cdr3_length: 14; j_call: TRBJ1-2; v_call: TRBV6-5; cdr3_aa: CASSSSIPAGSYTF
cdr3_length: 14; j_call: TRBJ1-1; v_call: TRBV5-1; cdr3_aa: CASSSNYRGTEAFF
cdr3_length: 15; j_call: TRBJ1-1; v_call: TRBV7-2; cdr3_aa: CASSRKGQGDTEAFF
cdr3_length: 15; j_call: TRBJ1-6; v_call: TRBV7-2; cdr3_aa: CASSLERSFNSPLHF
cdr3_length: 17; j_call: TRBJ1-1; v_call: TRBV19; cdr3_aa: CASSHSQRSAKRSEAFF
cdr3_length: 14; j_call: TRBJ1-2; v_call: TRBV9; cdr3_aa: CASSPLGSNYGYTF
cdr3_length: 14; j_call: TRBJ1-2; v_call: TRBV6-1; cdr3_aa: CASSEAPLGYGYTF
cdr3_length: 15; j_call: TRBJ1-1; v_call: TRBV7-2; cdr3_aa: CASSFLPGQPTEAFF
cdr3_length: 15; j_call: TRBJ1-6; v_call: TRBV6-1; cdr3_aa: CASSWNHRDNSPLHF
cdr3_length: 12; j_call: TRBJ2-3; v_call: TRBV7-2; cdr3_aa: CASSPPRDTQYF
cdr3_length: 15; j_call: TRBJ2-3; v_call: TRBV7-9; cdr3_aa: CASSAGLAQADTQYF
cdr3_length: 16; j_call: TRBJ2-1; v_call: TRBV7-2; cdr3_aa: CASSLVGFGTYNEQFF
cdr3_length: 15; j_call: TRBJ1-2; v_call: TRBV7-3; cdr3_aa: CASSLDAQGNYGYTF
cdr3_length: 11; j_call: TRBJ2-3; v_call: TRBV20-1; cdr3_aa: CSASRADTQYF
cdr3_length: 14; j_call: TRBJ1-5; v_call: TRBV7-2; cdr3_aa: CASSLARENQPQHF
cdr3_length: 16; j_call: TRBJ2-1; v_call: TRBV7-2; cdr3_aa: CASSLQPGPSPREQFF
cdr3_length: 15; j_call: TRBJ1-5; v_call: TRBV5-5; cdr3_aa: CASSLGEGVTQPQHF
cdr3_length: 14; j_call: TRBJ2-2; v_call: TRBV30; cdr3_aa: CAWRQGINTGELFF
cdr3_length: 20; j_call: TRBJ2-2; v_call: TRBV6-6; cdr3_aa: CASSYPAGGSGPDYTGELFF
cdr3_length: 16; j_call: TRBJ2-2; v_call: TRBV7-3; cdr3_aa: CASSLNPTGVNGELFF
cdr3_length: 14; j_call: TRBJ1-4; v_call: TRBV10-2; cdr3_aa: CASSDRATNEKLFF
cdr3_length: 15; j_call: TRBJ1-5; v_call: TRBV6-1; cdr3_aa: CASSEAGGSNQPQHF
cdr3_length: 17; j_call: TRBJ2-2; v_call: TRBV7-3; cdr3_aa: CASSSTMDRGRTGELFF
cdr3_length: 16; j_call: TRBJ2-2; v_call: TRBV20-1; cdr3_aa: CSARDLLQGNTGELFF
cdr3_length: 15; j_call: TRBJ2-4; v_call: TRBV7-8; cdr3_aa: CASSLPGESTNIQYF
cdr3_length: 17; j_call: TRBJ2-3; v_call: TRBV7-2; cdr3_aa: CASSFLGPAGVTDTQYF
cdr3_length: 15; j_call: TRBJ2-7; v_call: TRBV7-9; cdr3_aa: CASSSSTVPSYEQYF
cdr3_length: 12; j_call: TRBJ1-1; v_call: TRBV19; cdr3_aa: CASRAPGTEAFF
cdr3_length: 17; j_call: TRBJ2-5; v_call: TRBV12-3/TRBV12-4; cdr3_aa: CASSPPGAGGNQETQYF